The 13 T cell receptor beta chains below come from one sample, sequenced in a study of blood T cell repertoires in COVID-19. Sequencing used immunoSEQ multiplex PCR; TCRdb keeps in-frame clones, though not all of them. The profile shows more than 80,000 clones, 85% to 90% of them singletons. Source material: peripheral blood. The receptors shown here come from a human donor with active COVID-19. The donor label of this sample is uncertain.

Concerning this clone: At one of its ends the junction is not consistent with the germline gene, which may arise from a read error. V is TRBV5-4 and J is TRBJ2-3, with D possibly TRBD1 on 6 matching bases. The CDR3 spans 15 residues. CDR1 and CDR2 from the germline V gene are SGHNT and YYREEE (reference sequence). CDR3 protein: CASSTGSGGTDTQYF. The CDR3 DNA reads TGTGCCAGCAGCACTGGGAGTGGGGGCACGGATACGCAGTATTTT.

This chain uses TRBV6-1 with TRBJ2-7, with TRBD1 as a possible D gene (6 bases). V was clipped by 3 bases and J by 2 bases, with 14 bases between them. Germline assignment: CDR1 MNHNS and CDR2 SASEGT. The CDR3 is 15 amino acids. CDR3 DNA sequence: TGTGCCAGCAGTGAGACCGGACAGTTCACCTACGAGCAGTACTTC. It translates to CASSETGQFTYEQYF.

The chain uses TRBV6-2 or TRBV6-3 and TRBJ2-2, with TRBD2 matching 7 bases. With V trimmed by 2 bases and J by 7 bases, 4 bases remained unmatched. The CDR3 spans 14 residues. Germline CDR1 and CDR2: MNHEY and SVGEGT. The CDR3 here is CASSYRTGGGELFF. The CDR3 DNA sequence: TGTGCCAGCAGTTACCGGACGGGGGGCGGGGAGCTGTTTTTT.

The sample holds one count of this clone. The rearrangement links TRBV6-5 to TRBJ2-7; 10 bases match TRBD1. CDR1 is MNHEY, CDR2 SVGAGI, per germline. The CDR3 covers 15 residues. V gave up 2 bases and J gave up 3 bases; unmatched junction bases: 4. CDR3 region: CASSYRGQGVYEQYF. The CDR3 DNA follows: TGTGCCAGCAGTTACCGCGGACAGGGGGTCTACGAGCAGTACTTC.

V is TRBV14 and J is TRBJ2-7; D remains unclear. The CDR3 is 15 residues long. V was shortened by 3 bases and J by 0 bases, with 12 bases between the two germline ends. Germline CDR1 reads SGHDN; CDR2 reads FVKESK. CDR3 in amino acids: CASSHDPSSSYEQYF. CDR3 DNA sequence: TGTGCCAGCAGCCATGACCCATCTAGCTCCTACGAGCAGTACTTC.

This CDR3 reads CASTPPGQEPSYHNQPQHF. CDR3 DNA: TGTGCCAGTACCCCGCCGGGACAGGAACCTTCGTACCATAATCAGCCCCAGCATTTT. The chain joins TRBV19 to TRBJ1-5; 8 positions match TRBD1. Losses at the gene ends were 7 bases for V and 4 bases for J; bases not matched to a gene: 21. The CDR3 consists of 19 residues. Germline V gene data show CDR1 as LNHDA and CDR2 as SQIVND (reference sequence).

The chain combines TRBV6-6 with TRBJ1-6; 10 bases line up with TRBD1. Germline CDR1 MNHNY, CDR2 SVGAGI (reference sequence). The CDR3 has 15 residues. J lost 8 bases, V lost 2 bases, and 3 bases had no gene match. CDR3 residues: CASSYTGTGDSPLHF. CDR3 DNA: TGTGCCAGCAGTTACACCGGGACAGGGGATTCACCCCTCCACTTT.

DNA for the CDR3: TGCAGTGCTAGTTTGGGGGGTGGTCAAAACATTCAGTACTTC. This codes for CSASLGGGQNIQYF. The chain employs TRBV20-1 and TRBJ2-4; TRBD2 is a possible D gene (6 bases). Per the germline V gene, CDR1 is DFQATT and CDR2 is SNEGSKA (reference sequence). This CDR3 region has 14 residues. Between the trimmed V and J ends, which lost 3 bases and 5 bases, there was a span of 14 bases.

A single count supports this clone. The rearrangement links TRBV6-9 to TRBJ2-3, with a weak D call TRBD2 (5 bases). The CDR3 has 19 amino acids. Germline loops: CDR1 MNHGY, CDR2 SVAAGI. Trimming stripped 2 bases from V and 2 bases from J, with 23 bases between. CDR3 in amino acids: CASSYAGIQTPFHTDTQYF. CDR3 nucleotide sequence: TGTGCCAGCAGTTATGCCGGGATCCAAACCCCTTTTCACACAGATACGCAGTATTTT.

This clone was observed a single time. The rearrangement links TRBV3-1 (or the pseudogene TRBV3-2) to TRBJ2-3; no firm D call. The CDR3 length is 16 residues. V was trimmed by 0 bases and J by 2 bases, leaving 12 bases between them. From germline, CDR1 is LGHDT and CDR2 YNNKEL (reference sequence). The CDR3 sequence is CASSQDLAQFTDTQYF. CDR3 nucleotide sequence: TGTGCCAGCAGCCAAGATCTGGCACAGTTCACAGATACGCAGTATTTT.

V usage is TRBV6-5 and J usage is TRBJ1-5; 11 nucleotides agree with TRBD1. This CDR3 region has 14 residues. The V segment lost 6 bases and the J segment 5 bases; nucleotides outside the gene matches: 3. The germline CDR1 and CDR2 sequences are MNHEY and SVGAGI. The CDR3 nucleotides read TGTGCCAGCAGGGGGACAGGGGGGGATCAGCCCCAGCATTTT. Translating it yields CASRGTGGDQPQHF.

The chain uses TRBV7-2 and TRBJ2-1, with D maybe TRBD2 (6 bases). V lost 5 bases to trimming and J lost 0 bases, with 11 bases between them. The CDR3 contains 15 residues. Per germline, CDR1 SGHTA and CDR2 FQGNSA. CDR3 DNA: TGTGCCAGCAGCCGGGCGGGGCCCTCCTACAATGAGCAGTTCTTC. Amino acid sequence: CASSRAGPSYNEQFF.

V gene TRBV4-2 combines with J gene TRBJ1-3; a weak D match, TRBD1 (5 bases). The CDR3 is made up of 17 amino acids. Trimming took off 1 base at V and 2 bases at J, with 15 bases between the two ends. CDR1 and CDR2 (germline): LGHNA, YNFKEQ. The chain's CDR3 is CASSQVGWGDAGNTIYF. The CDR3 DNA is TGTGCCAGCAGCCAAGTTGGATGGGGCGACGCTGGAAACACCATATATTTT.